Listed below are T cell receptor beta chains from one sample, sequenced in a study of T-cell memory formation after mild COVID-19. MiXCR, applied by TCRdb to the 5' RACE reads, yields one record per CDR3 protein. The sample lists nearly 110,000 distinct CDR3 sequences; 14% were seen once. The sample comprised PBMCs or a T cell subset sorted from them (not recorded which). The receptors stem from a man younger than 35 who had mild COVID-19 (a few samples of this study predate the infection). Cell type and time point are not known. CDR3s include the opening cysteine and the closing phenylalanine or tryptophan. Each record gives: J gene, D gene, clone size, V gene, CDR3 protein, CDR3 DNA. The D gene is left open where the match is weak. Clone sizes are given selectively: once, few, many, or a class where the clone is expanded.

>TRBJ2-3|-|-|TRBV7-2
CASLVRNTQYF
TGTGCCAGCCTAGTTCGGAACACGCAGTATTTT
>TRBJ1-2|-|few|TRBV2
CASSDSDVNYGYTF
TGTGCCAGCAGTGATTCGGACGTAAACTATGGCTACACCTTC
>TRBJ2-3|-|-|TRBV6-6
CASSYLLPTDTQYF
TGTGCCAGCAGTTACTTACTCCCCACAGATACGCAGTATTTT
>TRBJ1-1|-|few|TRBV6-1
CASSEKENTEAFF
TGTGCCAGCAGTGAAAAAGAGAACACTGAAGCTTTCTTT
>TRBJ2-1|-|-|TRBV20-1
CSARDTVSPYNEQFF
TGCAGTGCTAGAGATACGGTCAGCCCCTACAATGAGCAGTTCTTC
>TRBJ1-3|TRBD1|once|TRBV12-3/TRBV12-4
CASSLVGQGPGNTISF
TGTGCCAGCAGTTTGGTCGGACAGGGGCCTGGAAACACCATATCTTTT
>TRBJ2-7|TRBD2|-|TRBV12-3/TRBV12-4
CASSQTSGGTEQYF
TGTGCCAGCAGCCAGACTAGCGGGGGTACTGAGCAGTACTTC
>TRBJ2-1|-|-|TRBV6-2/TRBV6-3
CASRFLSSYNEQFF
TGTGCCAGCCGGTTTTTGAGCTCCTACAATGAGCAGTTCTTC
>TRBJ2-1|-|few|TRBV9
CASSVVEGAMVEQFF
TGTGCCAGCAGCGTAGTGGAGGGGGCCATGGTTGAGCAGTTCTTC
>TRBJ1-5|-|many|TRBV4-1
CASSQFGQPQHF
TGCGCCAGCAGCCAGTTCGGTCAGCCCCAGCATTTT
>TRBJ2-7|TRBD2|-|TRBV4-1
CASSPGLARKKYYEQYF
TGCGCCAGCAGCCCGGGACTAGCAAGAAAGAAATACTACGAGCAGTACTTC
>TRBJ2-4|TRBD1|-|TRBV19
CASSIITGGLTKNIQYF
TGTGCCAGTAGTATAATCACAGGGGGCTTAACCAAAAACATTCAGTACTTC
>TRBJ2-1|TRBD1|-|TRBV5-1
CASSLFGTGGNEQFF
TGCGCCAGCAGCTTGTTCGGGACAGGGGGTAATGAGCAGTTCTTC
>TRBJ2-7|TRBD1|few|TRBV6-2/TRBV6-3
CASSYSTGGVYEQYF
TGTGCCAGCAGTTACTCGACAGGGGGGGTTTACGAGCAGTACTTC
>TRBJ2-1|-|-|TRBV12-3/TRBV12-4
CASSPGVRSSYNEQFF
TGTGCCAGCAGTCCGGGGGTCAGGAGCTCCTACAATGAGCAGTTCTTC
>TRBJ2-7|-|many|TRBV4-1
CASSQELRGPYEQYF
TGCGCCAGCAGCCAAGAGTTACGGGGGCCCTACGAGCAGTACTTC
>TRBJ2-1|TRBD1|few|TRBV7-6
CASSSTGDNEQFF
TGTGCCAGCAGCTCGACAGGGGACAATGAGCAGTTCTTC
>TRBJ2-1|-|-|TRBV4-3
CASSQDTEYNEQFF
TGCGCCAGCAGCCAAGATACCGAGTACAATGAGCAGTTCTTC
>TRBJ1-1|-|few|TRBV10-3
CAISLSPEGGQTEAFF
TGTGCCATCAGCTTATCCCCGGAGGGGGGGCAAACTGAAGCTTTCTTT
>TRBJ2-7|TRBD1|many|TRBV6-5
CASSYSGTGANPYEQYF
TGTGCCAGCAGTTACTCAGGGACAGGGGCGAACCCCTACGAGCAGTACTTC
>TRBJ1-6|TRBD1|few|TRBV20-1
CSARTDRGPSYNSPLHF
TGCAGTGCCAGAACCGACAGGGGCCCCTCCTATAATTCACCCCTCCACTTT
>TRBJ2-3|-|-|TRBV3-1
CASSQVSGTSTDTQYF
TGTGCCAGCAGCCAAGTTTCTGGGACTAGCACAGATACGCAGTATTTT
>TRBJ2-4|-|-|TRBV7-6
CASSFTKVPAKNIQYF
TGTGCCAGCAGCTTCACCAAGGTCCCAGCCAAAAACATTCAGTACTTC
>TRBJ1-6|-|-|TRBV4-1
CASSQRETTQYKSPLHF
TGCGCCAGCAGCCAACGCGAAACGACACAATATAAGTCACCCCTCCACTTT
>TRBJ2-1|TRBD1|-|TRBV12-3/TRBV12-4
CASSPQGAGDEQFF
TGTGCCAGCAGTCCACAGGGGGCAGGGGATGAGCAGTTCTTC
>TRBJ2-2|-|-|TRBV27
CASSWLRDPNGGELFF
TGTGCCAGCAGTTGGTTAAGGGACCCTAATGGTGGGGAGCTGTTTTTT
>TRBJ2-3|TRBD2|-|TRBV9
CASSPGLAGGSHTDTQYF
TGTGCCAGCAGCCCTGGACTAGCGGGGGGCTCTCACACAGATACGCAGTATTTT
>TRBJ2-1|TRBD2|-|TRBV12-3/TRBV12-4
CASSSGLAGYNEQFF
TGTGCCAGCAGTTCGGGACTAGCGGGGTACAATGAGCAGTTCTTC
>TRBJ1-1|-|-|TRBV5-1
CASSLGRGAEAFF
TGCGCCAGCAGCTTGGGGAGGGGGGCTGAAGCTTTCTTT
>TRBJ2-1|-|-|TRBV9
CASSVASNHNEQFF
TGTGCCAGCAGCGTAGCGAGCAACCACAATGAGCAGTTCTTC
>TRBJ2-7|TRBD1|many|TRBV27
CASHGQGIYSEQYF
TGTGCCAGCCATGGACAGGGAATATATAGCGAGCAGTACTTC
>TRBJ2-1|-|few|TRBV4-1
CASSQDPNEQFF
TGCGCCAGCAGCCAAGATCCGAATGAGCAGTTCTTC
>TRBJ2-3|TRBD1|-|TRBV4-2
CASSLGQGASTDTQYF
TGTGCCAGCAGCCTTGGCCAGGGGGCGTCTACAGATACGCAGTATTTT
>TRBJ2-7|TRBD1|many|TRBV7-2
CASTKTGGSYEQYF
TGTGCCAGCACCAAGACAGGGGGGTCCTACGAGCAGTACTTC
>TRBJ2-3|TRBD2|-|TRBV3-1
CACSQDTYRGGTDTQYF
TGTGCCTGCAGCCAAGATACTTATCGGGGGGGAACAGATACGCAGTATTTT
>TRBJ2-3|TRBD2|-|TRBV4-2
CASSQVTSGGEADTQYF
TGTGCCAGCAGCCAAGTAACTAGCGGGGGGGAAGCAGATACGCAGTATTTT
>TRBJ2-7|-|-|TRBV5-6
CASTHSGGSKEQYF
TGTGCCAGCACCCATAGCGGTGGGTCTAAGGAGCAGTACTTC
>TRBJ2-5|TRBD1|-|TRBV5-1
CASSLSTGGSETQYF
TGCGCCAGCAGCTTGTCTACAGGGGGAAGTGAGACCCAGTACTTC
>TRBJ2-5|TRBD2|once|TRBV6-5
CASSPPLAGGRETQYF
TGTGCCAGCAGTCCCCCTCTAGCGGGGGGGCGGGAGACCCAGTACTTC
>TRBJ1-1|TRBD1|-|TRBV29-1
CSVVGQGSNTEAFF
TGCAGCGTGGTGGGACAGGGGTCGAACACTGAAGCTTTCTTT
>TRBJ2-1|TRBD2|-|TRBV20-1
CSARDQRGAYNEQFF
TGCAGTGCTAGAGATCAGCGGGGGGCATACAATGAGCAGTTCTTC
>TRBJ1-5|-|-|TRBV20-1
CSASGADQPQHF
TGCAGTGCTAGTGGGGCTGATCAGCCCCAGCATTTT
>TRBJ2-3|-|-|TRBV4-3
CASSQGDGGGLQYF
TGCGCCAGCAGCCAAGGAGACGGAGGGGGGTTGCAGTATTTT
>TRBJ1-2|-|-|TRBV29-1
CSVDQGKDYGYTF
TGCAGCGTTGACCAGGGGAAGGACTATGGCTACACCTTC
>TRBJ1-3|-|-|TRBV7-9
CASAPGGNTIYF
TGTGCCAGCGCCCCTGGTGGAAACACCATATATTTT
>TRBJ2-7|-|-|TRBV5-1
CASSSMGRSSYEQYF
TGCGCCAGCAGCTCCATGGGCAGGTCCTCCTACGAGCAGTACTTC
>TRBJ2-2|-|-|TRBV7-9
CAALGVLSTGELFF
TGTGCGGCTTTGGGAGTATTGTCCACCGGGGAGCTGTTTTTT
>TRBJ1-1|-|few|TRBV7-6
CASRSTTSGNTEAFF
TGTGCCAGCAGGTCGACTACCTCGGGGAACACTGAAGCTTTCTTT
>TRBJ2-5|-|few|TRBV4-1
CASSQAVGDQETQYF
TGCGCCAGCAGCCAAGCAGTGGGGGACCAAGAGACCCAGTACTTC